This T cell receptor beta chain was captured in a study of T cell changes during pregnancy in multiple sclerosis. Some clones are missing from TCRdb's copy, which holds only in-frame ones; the method was immunoSEQ multiplex PCR. This sample has 40,000 to 50,000 clones, with around 93% found just once. Germline lookup yields CDR1 LGHNA and CDR2 YSLEER. CDR3 length equals 13 residues. Deletions cut 4 bases from V and 1 base from J, with 7 bases between. The origin of this receptor is a female donor with multiple sclerosis, enrolled in a pregnancy study. The sample was CD8+ T cells from peripheral blood mononuclear cells, taken in the first trimester of pregnancy. This chain connects TRBV4-3 to TRBJ2-5; D call uncertain. CDR3 nucleotides: TGCGCCAGCAGCCCGAGGATCCAAGAGACCCAGTACTTC. Translated, it gives CASSPRIQETQYF.